These 25 T cell receptor beta chains were all obtained from the same sample, sequenced in a study of cytomegalovirus exposure and HLA in healthy donors. Some clones are missing from TCRdb's copy, which holds only in-frame ones; the method was immunoSEQ multiplex PCR. The sample consists of a few hundred thousand clones, around 86% of them appearing once. Material: PBMCs. All receptors derive from a woman younger than 30 in good health and CMV-seronegative.

This chain joins TRBV6-5 and TRBJ2-5; D gene uncertain. V shed 0 bases and J shed 5 bases, with 10 bases lying between them. CDR1 is MNHEY, CDR2 SVGAGI, per germline. CDR3 length: 14 residues. DNA for the CDR3: TGTGCCAGCAGTTACTCGAGATTGTGGGAGACCCAGTACTTC. Protein product: CASSYSRLWETQYF.

The CDR3 loop reads CASRLQGADYNSPLHF. DNA for the CDR3: TGTGCCAGTAGGCTACAGGGGGCGGACTATAATTCACCCCTCCACTTT. V is TRBV19 and J is TRBJ1-6; 9 bases align to TRBD1. V lost 6 bases, J lost 3 bases, and 6 bases stayed unmatched. This CDR3 contains 16 residues. From germline, CDR1 is LNHDA and CDR2 SQIVND (reference sequence).

This clone has only a few counts. The chain joins TRBV19 to TRBJ2-3; 10 nucleotides match TRBD1. Unmatched junction bases numbered 6, after V lost 8 bases and J lost 4 bases. This CDR3 has 14 residues. Germline V gives CDR1 LNHDA, CDR2 SQIVND (reference sequence). The CDR3 sequence is CASRDRGRADTQYF. CDR3 coding DNA: TGTGCCAGTCGGGACAGGGGAAGGGCAGATACGCAGTATTTT.

The chain uses TRBV30 and TRBJ2-7; maybe TRBD1 (5 bases). Trimming cost V 8 bases and J 4 bases, with 18 bases left between them. Germline-derived CDR1 and CDR2 are GTSNPN and SVGIG (reference sequence). This CDR3 spans 13 amino acids. CDR3 protein: CAQSTGSTYEQYF. CDR3 coding DNA: TGTGCCCAAAGTACAGGTTCCACTTACGAGCAGTACTTC.

Notes on this clone: A much bigger clone sits one base away, suggesting this may be a read error. The rearrangement joins TRBV6-1 to TRBJ1-3; D is unresolved. V was trimmed by 6 bases and J by 2 bases, leaving 5 bases between them. This CDR3 has 12 amino acids. Germline values: CDR1 MNHNS, CDR2 SASEGT. The CDR3 is CASSPTGNTIYF. In DNA form, the CDR3 reads TGTGCCAGCAGCCCCACTGGAAACACCATATATTTT.

The CDR3 spells CASRSGTRGEKLFF. The CDR3 DNA reads TGTGCCAGCAGATCCGGAACCAGGGGTGAAAAACTGTTTTTT. The gene calls are TRBV28 and TRBJ1-4; maybe TRBD1 (6 bases). V was pared by 6 bases and J by 7 bases, with 15 bases between. The CDR3 consists of 14 residues. CDR1 and CDR2 (germline): MDHEN, SYDVKM.

The chain has TRBV4-1 and TRBJ2-1, with D possibly being TRBD2 (6 bases). With 3 bases removed from V and 5 bases from J, the gap between germline ends came to 17 bases. This CDR3 is built from 16 residues. Germline CDR1 is MGHRA and CDR2 is YSYEKL. The CDR3 loop reads CASSHYPGLTDNEQFF. The CDR3 DNA sequence: TGCGCCAGCAGCCACTACCCCGGACTAACGGACAATGAGCAGTTCTTC.

The chain couples TRBV4-1 to TRBJ2-2, with a weak D call TRBD2 (5 bases). The germline gives CDR1 MGHRA, CDR2 YSYEKL. The CDR3 runs 13 residues. The V end lost 1 base, the J end lost 7 bases, and 7 bases lay between the germline ends. The CDR3 spells CASSQVGDGELFF. The DNA for the CDR3 is TGCGCCAGCAGCCAAGTGGGAGACGGGGAGCTGTTTTTT.

The chain couples TRBV29-1 to TRBJ2-7; TRBD2 matches at 14 bases. Trimming removed 4 bases from V and 0 bases from J; junction bases left unmatched: 5. The CDR3 runs to 16 residues. The germline V gene has CDR1 SQVTM and CDR2 ANQGSEA. CDR3 in DNA: TGCAGCGTTGGACTAGCGGGAGGGGGGACCTCCTACGAGCAGTACTTC. Translation: CSVGLAGGGTSYEQYF.

The rearrangement joins TRBV18 to TRBJ2-2; D is unclear. The V end was cut by 2 bases, the J end by 4 bases, with 17 bases between. There are 17 residues in the CDR3. The germline V gene encodes CDR1 KGHSH and CDR2 LQKENI. The CDR3 DNA sequence: TGTGCCAGCTCACCAATCCCCGGTGCCCCGGGCACCGGGGAGCTGTTTTTT. This codes for CASSPIPGAPGTGELFF. Looking up the rest from reference TRBV18 and TRBJ2-2 gives the full variable domain: NAGVMQNPRHLVRRRGQEARLRCSPMKGHSHVYWYRQLPEEGLKFMVYLQKENIIDESGMPKERFSAEFPKEGPSILRIQQVVRGDSAAYFCASSPIPGAPGTGELFFGEGSRLTVL.

This chain connects TRBV2 to TRBJ1-2; D is unclear. Per germline, CDR1 SNHLY and CDR2 FYNNEI. CDR3 length: 15 amino acids. V was cut by 8 bases and J by 6 bases, with 22 bases left in between. The CDR3 DNA is TGTGCCAGCCGACGGAGGTCCCCGAGCGAGCATGGCTACACCTTC. The encoded protein is CASRRRSPSEHGYTF.

The chain employs TRBV25-1 and TRBJ1-2, with a possible D match to TRBD1 (5 bases). The length of the CDR3 is 14 residues. Trimming pared 1 base from V and 4 bases from J, leaving 10 bases between. Germline V gene lookup returns CDR1 MGHDK and CDR2 SYGVNS. CDR3 amino acids: CASSEFSGGYGYTF. The CDR3 nucleotides read TGTGCCAGCAGTGAATTCTCGGGGGGCTATGGCTACACCTTC.

The rearrangement uses TRBV2 and TRBJ2-3, with 7 bases lining up with TRBD1. Germline V lookup: CDR1 SNHLY, CDR2 FYNNEI. This CDR3 region has 12 residues. V lost 7 bases and J lost 7; bases outside the gene matches: 5. CDR3 sequence: CASTDRAHTQYF. CDR3 DNA: TGTGCCAGCACCGACAGGGCCCATACGCAGTATTTT. The complete variable domain, with remaining parts taken from reference TRBV2 and TRBJ2-3, reads EPEVTQTPSHQVTQMGQEVILRCVPISNHLYFYWYRQILGQKVEFLVSFYNNEISEKSEIFDDQFSVERPDGSNFTLKIRSTKLEDSAMYFCASTDRAHTQYFGPGTRLTVL.

This sequence joins TRBV18 and TRBJ2-1, with D hard to call. Germline assignment: CDR1 KGHSH and CDR2 LQKENI. The V and J ends lost 0 bases and 7 bases respectively, with 10 bases between them. The CDR3 is 14 amino acids. The CDR3 nucleotides are TGTGCCAGCTCACCACCAGGTCGGAGAAATGAGCAGTTCTTC. It yields the protein CASSPPGRRNEQFF.

J is TRBJ2-2 and V is TRBV6-1; D gene unclear. Germline V gives CDR1 MNHNS, CDR2 SASEGT. Trimming removed 6 bases at V and 0 bases at J, with 5 bases between. This CDR3 has 13 residues. The DNA for the CDR3 is TGTGCCAGCAGAGCCCCGAACACCGGGGAGCTGTTTTTT. Amino acids: CASRAPNTGELFF.

The rearrangement uses TRBV18 and TRBJ2-3, with 10 bases aligning to TRBD2. V gave up 5 bases and J gave up 3 bases; unmatched junction bases: 5. This CDR3 region has 15 residues. CDR1 and CDR2 (germline): KGHSH, LQKENI. The DNA for the CDR3 is TGTGCCAGCTCATCTACTAGCGGGGCTACAGATACGCAGTATTTT. Protein: CASSSTSGATDTQYF.

V gene TRBV6-1 combines with J gene TRBJ2-1; TRBD2 is a possible D gene (6 bases). From germline, CDR1 is MNHNS and CDR2 SASEGT. There are 15 residues in the CDR3. V lost 7 bases and J 0 bases, leaving 13 bases between the germline ends. The CDR3 nucleotides read TGTGCCAGCAATAGGCTAGCGTCCTCCTACAATGAGCAGTTCTTC. Amino acid sequence: CASNRLASSYNEQFF.

This chain joins TRBV5-4 and TRBJ2-3; 11 bases align to TRBD1. The trim removed 4 bases at V and 3 bases at J, leaving 10 bases unmatched. Per the germline V gene, CDR1 is SGHNT and CDR2 is YYREEE (reference sequence). This CDR3 has 17 amino acids. Here the CDR3 reads CASSPTSGQGGTDTQYF. The CDR3 DNA sequence: TGTGCCAGCAGCCCAACGTCGGGACAGGGGGGTACAGATACGCAGTATTTT.

A few counts support this clone. The chain couples TRBV21-1 to TRBJ1-5; the table's TRBD1 call for D was not verified on the DNA. TRBV21-1 is a pseudogene. This CDR3 has 15 amino acids. The CDR3 sequence: CASSARQASNQPQHF. DNA for the CDR3: TGTGCCAGCAGCGCCAGACAGGCTTCCAATCAGCCCCAGCATTTT.

This chain joins TRBV5-4 and TRBJ2-5; 9 nucleotides match TRBD2. The trim removed 1 base at V and 5 bases at J, leaving 6 bases unmatched. The CDR3 runs to 15 residues. Germline-derived CDR1 and CDR2 are SGHNT and YYREEE (reference sequence). The CDR3 DNA sequence: TGTGCCAGCAGCTTGCATAGCGGGAGTAGGGAGACCCAGTACTTC. Translation: CASSLHSGSRETQYF.

The chain has TRBV11-2 and TRBJ2-7, with 9 bases that match TRBD1. The J segment lost 0 bases and the V segment lost 5 bases, leaving 11 bases of the junction unmatched. The CDR3 length is 17 residues. Germline CDR1 reads SGHAT; CDR2 reads FQNNGV. The CDR3 protein is CASSLVTGGYSSYEQYF. DNA for the CDR3: TGTGCCAGCAGCCTCGTAACAGGGGGCTACAGCTCCTACGAGCAGTACTTC.

The V call is TRBV25-1, the J call TRBJ2-7, with 12 bases matching TRBD1. J gave up 5 bases and V 1 base, and 12 bases lay outside the gene matches. CDR1 is MGHDK, CDR2 SYGVNS, per germline. The CDR3 runs 18 residues. The CDR3 spells CASSELRGPGQGANEQYF. The DNA for the CDR3 is TGTGCCAGCAGTGAATTAAGAGGACCGGGACAGGGGGCAAACGAGCAGTACTTC.

V usage is TRBV2 and J usage is TRBJ2-7; TRBD2 agrees at 10 bases. This CDR3 has 16 residues. The junction had 7 bases not matched to a gene; V was cut back by 5 bases and J by 0 bases. Germline CDR1 reads SNHLY; CDR2 reads FYNNEI. CDR3 in amino acids: CASSTGTSASSYEQYF. The CDR3 DNA reads as TGTGCCAGCAGTACCGGGACTAGCGCCAGCTCCTACGAGCAGTACTTC.

This rearrangement joins TRBV7-3 to TRBJ2-1, with TRBD1 matching 9 bases. Germline V gene data show CDR1 as SGHTA and CDR2 as FQGTGA. This CDR3 spans 15 amino acids. V lost 4 bases to trimming and J lost 4 bases; unmatched junction nucleotides: 5. CDR3 protein: CASSSTGGQYNEQFF. The CDR3 DNA is TGTGCCAGCAGCTCTACAGGGGGCCAGTACAATGAGCAGTTCTTC.

The chain joins TRBV6-1 to TRBJ2-7; TRBD2 agrees at 7 bases. This CDR3 spans 17 amino acids. Germline V lookup: CDR1 MNHNS, CDR2 SASEGT. J lost 4 bases, V lost 1 base, and 13 bases had no gene match. The DNA of the CDR3 is TGTGCCAGCAGTGAAGGCCATCCGGTCGGGGGGAGGTACGAGCAGTACTTC. Translated: CASSEGHPVGGRYEQYF.